The T cell receptor (beta chain) under discussion was sequenced for a study of blood T cell repertoires in COVID-19. For the study at large: COVID-19 samples collected from the United States, Italy and Spain covered acute and convalescent phases. From T cells, B-cell-depleted T cells, or PBMCs came the material, which was cDNA or gDNA.

V shed 5 bases and J shed 5 bases, with 16 bases lying between them. CDR1 and CDR2 (germline): SGHAT, FQNNGV. This CDR3 has 15 amino acids. Study processing details: Amplifying reference gene primers gave estimates of nucleated cell counts. Data came from immunoSEQ multiplex PCR; TCRdb stores just in-frame clones and leaves some out. Clone size and the V and J calls come from that table; the DNA yielded D and trimming. There are about 130,000 clones in the sample; around 87% occur only once, and approximately 3.3% lies in the top ten. The clonotype was recovered from an older woman with acute or convalescent COVID-19. Input material: peripheral blood. The chain couples TRBV11-2 to TRBJ2-1; possible D gene TRBD2, 5 bases. CDR3 DNA: TGTGCCAGCAGCGTTCCTGTTACTAGGGACAATGAGCAGTTCTTC. It specifies CASSVPVTRDNEQFF.